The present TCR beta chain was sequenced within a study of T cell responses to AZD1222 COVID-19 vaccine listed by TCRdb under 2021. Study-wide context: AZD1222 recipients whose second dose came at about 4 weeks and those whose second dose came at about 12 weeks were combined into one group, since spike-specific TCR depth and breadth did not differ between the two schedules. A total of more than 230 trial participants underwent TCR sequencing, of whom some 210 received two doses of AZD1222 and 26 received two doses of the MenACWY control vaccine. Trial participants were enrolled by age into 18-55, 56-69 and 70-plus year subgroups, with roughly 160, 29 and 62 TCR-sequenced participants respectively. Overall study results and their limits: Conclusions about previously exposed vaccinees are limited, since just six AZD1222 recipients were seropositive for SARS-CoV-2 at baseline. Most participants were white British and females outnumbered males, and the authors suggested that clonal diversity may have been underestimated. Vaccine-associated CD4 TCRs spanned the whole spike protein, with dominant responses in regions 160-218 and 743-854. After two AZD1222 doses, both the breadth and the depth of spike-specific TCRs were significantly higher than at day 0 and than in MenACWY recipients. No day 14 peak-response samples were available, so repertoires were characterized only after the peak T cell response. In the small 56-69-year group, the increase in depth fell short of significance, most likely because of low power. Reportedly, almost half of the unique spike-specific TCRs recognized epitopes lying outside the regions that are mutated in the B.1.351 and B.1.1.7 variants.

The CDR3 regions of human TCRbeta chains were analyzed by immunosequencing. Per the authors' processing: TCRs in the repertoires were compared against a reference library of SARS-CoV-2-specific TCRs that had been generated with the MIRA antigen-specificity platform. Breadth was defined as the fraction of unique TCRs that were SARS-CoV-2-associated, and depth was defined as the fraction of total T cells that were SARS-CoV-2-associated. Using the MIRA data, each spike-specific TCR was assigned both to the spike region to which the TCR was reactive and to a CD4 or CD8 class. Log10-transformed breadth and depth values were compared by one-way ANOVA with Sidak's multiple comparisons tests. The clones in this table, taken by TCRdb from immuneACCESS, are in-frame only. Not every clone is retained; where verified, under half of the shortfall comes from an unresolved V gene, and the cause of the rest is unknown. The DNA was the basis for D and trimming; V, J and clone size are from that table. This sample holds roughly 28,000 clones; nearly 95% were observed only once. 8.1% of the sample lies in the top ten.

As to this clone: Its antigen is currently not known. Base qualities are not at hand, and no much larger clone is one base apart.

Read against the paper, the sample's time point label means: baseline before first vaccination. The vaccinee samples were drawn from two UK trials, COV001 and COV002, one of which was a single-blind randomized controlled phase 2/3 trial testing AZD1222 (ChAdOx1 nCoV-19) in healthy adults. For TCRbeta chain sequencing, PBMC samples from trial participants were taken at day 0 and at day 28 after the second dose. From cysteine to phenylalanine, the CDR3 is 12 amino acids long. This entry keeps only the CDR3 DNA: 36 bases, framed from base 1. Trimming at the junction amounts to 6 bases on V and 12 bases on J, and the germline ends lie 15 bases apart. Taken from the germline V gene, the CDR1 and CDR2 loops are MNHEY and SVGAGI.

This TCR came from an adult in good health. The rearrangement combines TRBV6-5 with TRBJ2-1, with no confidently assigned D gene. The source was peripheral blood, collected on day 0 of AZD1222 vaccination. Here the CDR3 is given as CASSLPGRGQFF. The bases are TGTGCCAGCAGCCTCCCCGGGCGCGGGCAGTTCTTC.